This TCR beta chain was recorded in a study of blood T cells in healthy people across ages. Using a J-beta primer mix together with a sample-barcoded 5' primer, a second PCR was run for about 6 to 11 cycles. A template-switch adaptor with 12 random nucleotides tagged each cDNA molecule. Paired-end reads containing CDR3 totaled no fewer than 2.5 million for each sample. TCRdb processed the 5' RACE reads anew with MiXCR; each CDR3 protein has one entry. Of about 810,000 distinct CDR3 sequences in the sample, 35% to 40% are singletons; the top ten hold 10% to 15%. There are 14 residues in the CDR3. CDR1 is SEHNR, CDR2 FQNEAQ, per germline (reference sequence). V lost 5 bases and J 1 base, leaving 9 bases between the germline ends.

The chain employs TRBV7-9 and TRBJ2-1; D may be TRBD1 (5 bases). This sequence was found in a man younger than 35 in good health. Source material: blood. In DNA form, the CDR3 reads TGTGCCAGCAGCGCCAGGGCGTCCTACAATGAGCAGTTCTTC. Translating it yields CASSARASYNEQFF.